This TCR beta chain was recovered during a study of response to subunit inactivated influenza vaccine (dated by TCRdb to 2017 to 2018). Study-wide context: Deep quantitative profiling of the T cell receptor repertoire was used in the study to follow responses to a trivalent subunit inactivated influenza vaccine.

The library was produced with RT-PCR. Sequencer: Illumina HiSeq 2500. TCRdb took the public reads, trimmed them with fastp at Q25, ran MiXCR for clone calling and kept in-frame beta chains. All rows with the same CDR3 protein become a single entry with the most common DNA and genes. Within this sample are about 570,000 distinct CDR3 sequences, with about 10% of them counted one time only. The ten largest clones add up to 9.5% to 12% of the sample. On the study overall, not on this receptor specifically: The authors proposed that each seasonal influenza vaccination may bring in only a limited number of new T cells.

This clonotype was picked up a small number of times. Its antigen is unknown. Per-base quality was not reported, and no clone a single base away is much larger than it. The junction shows trimming of 3 bases on V and 5 bases on J, plus 10 bases between the germline ends. The CDR3 numbers 13 residues from cysteine through phenylalanine. The retained sequence is limited to the CDR3, 39 bases, with the frame set at the first base. Looking up the germline V gene (reference sequence) yields CDR1 DFQATT and CDR2 SNEGSKA. This sample also belongs to another study, concerning T cells expressing NK-cell markers. The second study's paper adds: TCR beta cDNA libraries were prepared using 5'RACE template switching, which introduced a universal primer site and unique molecular identifiers. TCR beta-chain repertoires were profiled in sorted CD3+CD56+NKG2C+, CD3+CD56+NKG2C- and CD3+CD56-NKG2C+ T-cell subsets from fewer than 10 donors. Among the eight sequenced donors, seven were HCMV-seropositive and one was HCMV-seronegative. In several experiments an anti-gammadeltaTCR antibody was added to restrict sorting to alphabetaTCR-expressing T cells. For six donors, the dominant CD3+CD56+NKG2C+ clonotypes were among the top 10 CD8+ clonotypes and accounted for roughly 1.0-7.5% of CD8+ T cells. Those dominant clonotypes were again the most abundant among CD3+CD56-NKG2C+ cells in a few donors, at about 25-65%. Whether the expanded NKG2C-expressing T cell clones were specific for HCMV antigens remained unclear. Randomly selected healthy volunteers, three men and five women, were used as the eight sequenced donors. HCMV-specific IgG was detected in serum with a commercial ELISA kit to determine HCMV serostatus. Ficoll density gradient centrifugation was used to isolate peripheral blood mononuclear cells from blood. For a handful of donors, unsorted PBMC were also used to sequence bulk peripheral blood T-cell repertoires. cDNA synthesis was primed from the TCR beta constant segment, followed by two successive PCR amplification steps. The libraries were sequenced on Illumina HiSeq 2000/2500, MiSeq or NextSeq, producing 2 x 150 bp reads. Reads were demultiplexed and grouped by UMI with MIGEC, and clonotypes were assembled and quantified with MiTCR. To exclude erroneous sequences, any TCR cDNA sequence not supported by at least two reads was discarded. The tcR package was used for downstream repertoire analysis, and clonotypes were matched across fractions by CDR3 nucleotide sequence plus V segment. VDJmatch was used to annotate antigen specificity against VDJdb, with one amino acid substitution allowed in CDR3.

The chain links TRBV20-1 with TRBJ2-2, with no confidently assigned D gene. The TCR sequence derives from a middle-aged man who received an inactivated influenza vaccine. Donor details come from another sample of the same person, matched by shared clones. The starting material was PBMCs from blood, obtained on the day of vaccination. The CDR3 protein: CSARVGQTGELFF. The DNA sequence is TGCAGTGCTAGGGTTGGGCAAACCGGGGAGCTGTTTTTT.